These T cell receptor beta chains were read from a single sample in a study of human T cells and chemical hapten exposure. In TCRdb, the RACE reads were re-called with MiXCR into one record per CDR3 protein. The sample holds 95,000 or so distinct CDR3 sequences, around 10% seen once. The sample consisted of whole blood, taken in connection with sensitization to the hapten diphenylcyclopropenone (DPC). The receptors originated from a middle-aged woman with alopecia areata. Some clones in this sample may be carry-over from other donors' samples. Both conserved end residues are part of each CDR3. D genes are given only for firm matches. Some rows mark clone size as missing; the rest say once, few, many or name a class of expanded clone.

CDR3nt: TGTGCCAGCAGTCCCGGATATCAGCCCCAGCATTTT
CDR3aa: CASSPGYQPQHF
j_gene: TRBJ1-5
abundance: many
d_gene: .
v_gene: TRBV6-5

CDR3nt: TGCAGCGGATATACAGGTTTGGGCACTGAAGCTTTCTTT
CDR3aa: CSGYTGLGTEAFF
j_gene: TRBJ1-1
abundance: .
d_gene: .
v_gene: TRBV29-1

CDR3nt: TGTGCCAGCAGTTTGACAGGGGGGTCCTACAATGAGCAGTTCTTC
CDR3aa: CASSLTGGSYNEQFF
j_gene: TRBJ2-1
abundance: few
d_gene: TRBD1
v_gene: TRBV6-5

CDR3nt: TGTGCCAGCAGCGCGGGCGGCGGACAGGACAATCAGCCCCAGCATTTT
CDR3aa: CASSAGGGQDNQPQHF
j_gene: TRBJ1-5
abundance: .
d_gene: TRBD1
v_gene: TRBV3-1

CDR3nt: TGTGCCAGCAGTAGAAAGGGGGAAGCTAACTATGGCTACACCTTC
CDR3aa: CASSRKGEANYGYTF
j_gene: TRBJ1-2
abundance: .
d_gene: .
v_gene: TRBV2

CDR3nt: TGTGCCAGCAGCTACAGGGGGGACACTGAAGCTTTCTTT
CDR3aa: CASSYRGDTEAFF
j_gene: TRBJ1-1
abundance: .
d_gene: TRBD1
v_gene: TRBV6-5

CDR3nt: TGCGCCAGCAGCTCTCCGGGACAGGGGGTCGACGAGCAGTACTTC
CDR3aa: CASSSPGQGVDEQYF
j_gene: TRBJ2-7
abundance: many
d_gene: TRBD1
v_gene: TRBV5-1

CDR3nt: TGCGCCAGCAGCCCCCGTAGGGAAAGCGAGACCCAGTACTTC
CDR3aa: CASSPRRESETQYF
j_gene: TRBJ2-5
abundance: many
d_gene: .
v_gene: TRBV10-1

CDR3nt: TGTGCCAGCAGCTTAGATTTAATACAGCCCCAGCATTTT
CDR3aa: CASSLDLIQPQHF
j_gene: TRBJ1-5
abundance: many
d_gene: .
v_gene: TRBV11-2

CDR3nt: TGTGCCAGCAGCTTAGGCGTGACTGAAGCTTTCTTT
CDR3aa: CASSLGVTEAFF
j_gene: TRBJ1-1
abundance: .
d_gene: .
v_gene: TRBV7-9

CDR3nt: TGTGCCAGCAGGGGGACAGGGCTGGGAGGCAATCAGCCCCAGCATTTT
CDR3aa: CASRGTGLGGNQPQHF
j_gene: TRBJ1-5
abundance: many
d_gene: TRBD1
v_gene: TRBV6-2/TRBV6-3

CDR3nt: TGCGCCAGCAGTTCCCTAGCGGGGATTTTCAATGAGCAGTTCTTC
CDR3aa: CASSSLAGIFNEQFF
j_gene: TRBJ2-1
abundance: .
d_gene: TRBD2
v_gene: TRBV5-1

CDR3nt: TGCAGCGTTGGGCCGCGGGGGGCTCCCTACGAGCAGTACTTC
CDR3aa: CSVGPRGAPYEQYF
j_gene: TRBJ2-7
abundance: few
d_gene: TRBD2
v_gene: TRBV29-1

CDR3nt: TGTGCCAGCAGCCAAGGGACAGGGGGTAGCAATCAGCCCCAGCATTTT
CDR3aa: CASSQGTGGSNQPQHF
j_gene: TRBJ1-5
abundance: .
d_gene: TRBD1
v_gene: TRBV3-1

CDR3nt: TGTGCCAGCAGTTTATTCAGGGCTCTTTACAATGAGCAGTTCTTC
CDR3aa: CASSLFRALYNEQFF
j_gene: TRBJ2-1
abundance: many
d_gene: .
v_gene: TRBV12-3/TRBV12-4

CDR3nt: TGTGCCAGCAGTGAGGAACAGGGGGTCGGTGAAGCTTTCTTT
CDR3aa: CASSEEQGVGEAFF
j_gene: TRBJ1-1
abundance: .
d_gene: TRBD1
v_gene: TRBV2

CDR3nt: TGTGCCAGCAGCTTAGCGACTGAGCAGTTCTTC
CDR3aa: CASSLATEQFF
j_gene: TRBJ2-1
abundance: many
d_gene: .
v_gene: TRBV7-2

CDR3nt: TGTGCCAGCAGTTTTTTCGAGCGGGCTTTCTTT
CDR3aa: CASSFFERAFF
j_gene: TRBJ1-1
abundance: few
d_gene: .
v_gene: TRBV12-3/TRBV12-4

CDR3nt: TGTGCCAGCAGTTTTGGGGACAGACGCTCAGATACGCAGTATTTT
CDR3aa: CASSFGDRRSDTQYF
j_gene: TRBJ2-3
abundance: .
d_gene: TRBD1
v_gene: TRBV28

CDR3nt: TGTGCCAGTAGCCCGCAGCGGGGGATTCCGAGGGAGCTGTTTTTT
CDR3aa: CASSPQRGIPRELFF
j_gene: TRBJ2-2
abundance: many
d_gene: TRBD2
v_gene: TRBV19

CDR3nt: TGTGCCAGCAGCTTAGCGCCGGCAACTAATGAAAAACTGTTTTTT
CDR3aa: CASSLAPATNEKLFF
j_gene: TRBJ1-4
abundance: many
d_gene: .
v_gene: TRBV7-9

CDR3nt: TGCAGCGTTGTAGCGGGGGGGCGAGAGACCCAGTACTTC
CDR3aa: CSVVAGGRETQYF
j_gene: TRBJ2-5
abundance: few
d_gene: TRBD2
v_gene: TRBV29-1

CDR3nt: TGTGCCAGCAGTTTCGGATCCCCGCTACGAGAAAAACTGTTTTTT
CDR3aa: CASSFGSPLREKLFF
j_gene: TRBJ1-4
abundance: .
d_gene: .
v_gene: TRBV12-3/TRBV12-4

CDR3nt: TGTGCCAGCAGACGGACGGGGAATTCACCCCTCCACTTT
CDR3aa: CASRRTGNSPLHF
j_gene: TRBJ1-6
abundance: many
d_gene: .
v_gene: TRBV27

CDR3nt: TGTGCCACCAGCAGAGATCCCAGGGTCGGCGAGCAGTACTTC
CDR3aa: CATSRDPRVGEQYF
j_gene: TRBJ2-7
abundance: many
d_gene: .
v_gene: TRBV15

CDR3nt: TGTGCCAGCAGCTGGTGGACAGGGGGCCACAATCAGCCCCAGCATTTT
CDR3aa: CASSWWTGGHNQPQHF
j_gene: TRBJ1-5
abundance: .
d_gene: TRBD1
v_gene: TRBV5-6

CDR3nt: TGCAGCGTTGAAGAGGCAGACTCTTCGATCACCGGGGAGCTGTTTTTT
CDR3aa: CSVEEADSSITGELFF
j_gene: TRBJ2-2
abundance: many
d_gene: .
v_gene: TRBV29-1

CDR3nt: TGTGCCAGCGCCGCCAAAAACATTCAGTACTTC
CDR3aa: CASAAKNIQYF
j_gene: TRBJ2-4
abundance: many
d_gene: .
v_gene: TRBV2

CDR3nt: TGTGCCAGCAGTCGGACTAGCGGGATTTTCCGCAATGAGCAGTTCTTC
CDR3aa: CASSRTSGIFRNEQFF
j_gene: TRBJ2-1
abundance: many
d_gene: TRBD2
v_gene: TRBV6-5

CDR3nt: TGTGCCAGCAGCCTCGTGGTGACTTCCACAGATACGCAGTATTTT
CDR3aa: CASSLVVTSTDTQYF
j_gene: TRBJ2-3
abundance: .
d_gene: .
v_gene: TRBV6-2/TRBV6-3

CDR3nt: TGTGCCAGCTCACCCTGGACAGGGGGCGTTTCTAATGAAAAACTGTTTTTT
CDR3aa: CASSPWTGGVSNEKLFF
j_gene: TRBJ1-4
abundance: many
d_gene: TRBD1
v_gene: TRBV18

CDR3nt: TGTGCCAGCTCATCCACCCAGGGCAGCACTGAAGCTTTCTTT
CDR3aa: CASSSTQGSTEAFF
j_gene: TRBJ1-1
abundance: few
d_gene: .
v_gene: TRBV18

CDR3nt: TGTGCCAGCAGTTACGGAATCAACTACGAGCAGTACTTC
CDR3aa: CASSYGINYEQYF
j_gene: TRBJ2-7
abundance: many
d_gene: .
v_gene: TRBV6-2/TRBV6-3

CDR3nt: TGTGCCACCGCTCGCATTGGGACAGGGGGGAACAATGAGCAGTTCTTC
CDR3aa: CATARIGTGGNNEQFF
j_gene: TRBJ2-1
abundance: .
d_gene: TRBD1
v_gene: TRBV24-1

CDR3nt: TGCAGTGCTAGAGATGGGACTGCTAACACCGGGGAGCTGTTTTTT
CDR3aa: CSARDGTANTGELFF
j_gene: TRBJ2-2
abundance: .
d_gene: .
v_gene: TRBV20-1

CDR3nt: TGTGCCAGCTCACTCGGGGGTGTTCGGAACACTGAAGCTTTCTTT
CDR3aa: CASSLGGVRNTEAFF
j_gene: TRBJ1-1
abundance: many
d_gene: .
v_gene: TRBV18

CDR3nt: TGTGCCAGCAGCTTGGGGACTAGCGTATACAATGAGCAGTTCTTC
CDR3aa: CASSLGTSVYNEQFF
j_gene: TRBJ2-1
abundance: .
d_gene: TRBD2
v_gene: TRBV7-9

CDR3nt: TGCAGCGTGCAGGCGAATACGTATGGCTACACCTTC
CDR3aa: CSVQANTYGYTF
j_gene: TRBJ1-2
abundance: many
d_gene: .
v_gene: TRBV29-1

CDR3nt: TGCAGGGCCGACAGGGGTCGGGACGAGCAGTACTTC
CDR3aa: CRADRGRDEQYF
j_gene: TRBJ2-7
abundance: .
d_gene: TRBD1
v_gene: TRBV20-1

CDR3nt: TGTGCCAGCAGTTTGGGGCCACTCGGGGGAAGGACTTCCTACGAGCAGTACTTC
CDR3aa: CASSLGPLGGRTSYEQYF
j_gene: TRBJ2-7
abundance: few
d_gene: .
v_gene: TRBV7-2

CDR3nt: TGTGCCAGCAGCTCGGGACTCACGGGGGCTGGTGGCTACACCTTC
CDR3aa: CASSSGLTGAGGYTF
j_gene: TRBJ1-2
abundance: many
d_gene: .
v_gene: TRBV5-4

CDR3nt: TGCAGTGCTAGTATAACAGACTATAATTCACCCCTCCACTTT
CDR3aa: CSASITDYNSPLHF
j_gene: TRBJ1-6
abundance: .
d_gene: .
v_gene: TRBV20-1

CDR3nt: TGCGCCAGCAGCACGGACAGGGTTGAAAATTCACCCCTCCACTTT
CDR3aa: CASSTDRVENSPLHF
j_gene: TRBJ1-6
abundance: many
d_gene: TRBD1
v_gene: TRBV5-1

CDR3nt: TGTGCCAGCAGTCGCTTTAGCGGGATTGGGAATGAGCAGTTCTTC
CDR3aa: CASSRFSGIGNEQFF
j_gene: TRBJ2-1
abundance: many
d_gene: TRBD2
v_gene: TRBV6-5